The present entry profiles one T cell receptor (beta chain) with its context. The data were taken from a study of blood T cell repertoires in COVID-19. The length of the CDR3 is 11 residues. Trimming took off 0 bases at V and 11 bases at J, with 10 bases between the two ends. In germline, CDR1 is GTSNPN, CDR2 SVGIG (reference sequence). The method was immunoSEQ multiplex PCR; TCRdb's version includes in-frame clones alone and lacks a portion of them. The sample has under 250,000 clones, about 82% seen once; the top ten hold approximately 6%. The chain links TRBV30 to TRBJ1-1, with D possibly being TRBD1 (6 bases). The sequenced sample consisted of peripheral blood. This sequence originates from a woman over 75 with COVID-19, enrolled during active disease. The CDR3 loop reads CAWSVEGVAFF. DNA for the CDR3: TGTGCCTGGAGTGTAGAGGGGGTGGCTTTCTTT. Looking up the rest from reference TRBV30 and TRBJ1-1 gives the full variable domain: SQTIHQWPATLVQPVGSPLSLECTVEGTSNPNLYWYRQAAGRGLQLLFYSVGIGQISSEVPQNLSASRPQDRQFILSSKKLLLSDSGFYLCAWSVEGVAFFGQGTRLTVV.